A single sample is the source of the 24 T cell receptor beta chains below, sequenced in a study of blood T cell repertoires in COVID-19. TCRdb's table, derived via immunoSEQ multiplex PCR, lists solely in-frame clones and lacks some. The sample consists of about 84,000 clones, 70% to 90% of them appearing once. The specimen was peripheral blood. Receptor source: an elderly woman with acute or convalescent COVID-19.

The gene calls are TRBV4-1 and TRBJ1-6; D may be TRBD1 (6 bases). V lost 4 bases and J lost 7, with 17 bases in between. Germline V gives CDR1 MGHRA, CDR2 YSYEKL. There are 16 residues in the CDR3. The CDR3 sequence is CASSPIPGQTNSPLHF. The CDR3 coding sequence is TGCGCCAGCAGCCCAATACCCGGACAGACCAATTCACCCCTCCACTTT.

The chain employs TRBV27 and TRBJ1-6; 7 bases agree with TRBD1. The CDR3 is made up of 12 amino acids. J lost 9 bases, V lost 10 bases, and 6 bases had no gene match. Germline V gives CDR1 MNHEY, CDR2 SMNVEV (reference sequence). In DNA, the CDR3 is TGTGCCACCAGGGGGGAGGTTTCACCCCTCCACTTT. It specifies CATRGEVSPLHF.

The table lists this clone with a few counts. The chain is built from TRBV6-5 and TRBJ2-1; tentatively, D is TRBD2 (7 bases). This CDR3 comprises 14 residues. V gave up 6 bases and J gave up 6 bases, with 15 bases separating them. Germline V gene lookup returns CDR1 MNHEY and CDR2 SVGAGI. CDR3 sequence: CASSHREGRNEQFF. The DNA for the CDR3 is TGTGCCAGCAGCCACAGGGAGGGGCGCAATGAGCAGTTCTTC.

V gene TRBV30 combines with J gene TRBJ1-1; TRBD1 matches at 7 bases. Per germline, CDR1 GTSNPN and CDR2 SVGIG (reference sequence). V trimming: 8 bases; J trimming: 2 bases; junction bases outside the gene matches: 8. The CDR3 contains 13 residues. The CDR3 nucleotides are TGTGCCCAGAGGGACAGACCTAACACTGAAGCTTTCTTT. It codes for CAQRDRPNTEAFF.

The CDR3 DNA sequence: TGTGCCAGCAGACCATCGACAGGGCTTTCCTATGGCTACACCTTC. Translation gives CASRPSTGLSYGYTF. The chain carries TRBV6-5 and TRBJ1-2; 7 bases match TRBD1. J lost 4 bases, V lost 6 bases, and 11 bases had no gene match. Germline assignment: CDR1 MNHEY and CDR2 SVGAGI. The CDR3 spans 15 residues.

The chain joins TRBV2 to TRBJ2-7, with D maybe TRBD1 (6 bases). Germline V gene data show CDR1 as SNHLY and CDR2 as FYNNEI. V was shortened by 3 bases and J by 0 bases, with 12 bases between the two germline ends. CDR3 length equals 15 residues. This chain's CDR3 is CASSEVGHSSYEQYF. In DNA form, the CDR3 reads TGTGCCAGCAGTGAGGTGGGACATAGCTCCTACGAGCAGTACTTC.

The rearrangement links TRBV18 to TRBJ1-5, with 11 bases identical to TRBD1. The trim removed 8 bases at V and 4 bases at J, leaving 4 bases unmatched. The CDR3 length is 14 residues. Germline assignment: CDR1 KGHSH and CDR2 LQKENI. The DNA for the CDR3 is TGTGCCAGCCGGACAGGGGGCACAAATCAGCCCCAGCATTTT. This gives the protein CASRTGGTNQPQHF.

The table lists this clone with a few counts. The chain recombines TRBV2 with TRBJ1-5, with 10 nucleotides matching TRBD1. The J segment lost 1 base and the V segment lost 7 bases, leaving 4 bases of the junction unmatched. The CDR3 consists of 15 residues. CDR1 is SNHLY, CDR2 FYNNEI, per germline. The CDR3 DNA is TGTGCCAGCAAGTGGGGACAGGGGAGCAATCAGCCCCAGCATTTT. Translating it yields CASKWGQGSNQPQHF.

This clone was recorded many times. The CDR3 reads CASSVGGASNQPQHF. The CDR3 region has the DNA TGTGCCAGCAGTGTTGGGGGGGCTAGCAATCAGCCCCAGCATTTT. The V and J genes are TRBV2 and TRBJ1-5, with a possible D match to TRBD1 (6 bases). Trimming pared 4 bases from V and 0 bases from J, leaving 10 bases between. The length of the CDR3 is 15 residues. The V gene's germline CDR1 is SNHLY and CDR2 FYNNEI.

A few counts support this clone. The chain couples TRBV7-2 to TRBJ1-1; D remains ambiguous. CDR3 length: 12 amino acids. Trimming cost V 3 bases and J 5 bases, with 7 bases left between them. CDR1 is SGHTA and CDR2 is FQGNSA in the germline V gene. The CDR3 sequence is CASSFPGTEAFF. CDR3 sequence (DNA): TGTGCCAGCAGCTTCCCGGGGACTGAAGCTTTCTTT.

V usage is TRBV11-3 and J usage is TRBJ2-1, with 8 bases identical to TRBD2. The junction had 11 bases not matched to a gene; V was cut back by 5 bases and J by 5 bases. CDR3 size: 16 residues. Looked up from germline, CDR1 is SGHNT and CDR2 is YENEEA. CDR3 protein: CASSRTSPKGDNEQFF. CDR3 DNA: TGTGCCAGCAGCCGGACTAGCCCTAAGGGAGACAATGAGCAGTTCTTC.

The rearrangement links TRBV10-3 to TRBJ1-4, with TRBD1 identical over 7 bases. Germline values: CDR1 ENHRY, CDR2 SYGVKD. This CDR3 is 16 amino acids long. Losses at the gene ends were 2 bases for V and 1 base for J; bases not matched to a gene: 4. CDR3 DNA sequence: TGTGCCATCAGTGAGACAGGGGACAAAACTAATGAAAAACTGTTTTTT. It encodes CAISETGDKTNEKLFF.

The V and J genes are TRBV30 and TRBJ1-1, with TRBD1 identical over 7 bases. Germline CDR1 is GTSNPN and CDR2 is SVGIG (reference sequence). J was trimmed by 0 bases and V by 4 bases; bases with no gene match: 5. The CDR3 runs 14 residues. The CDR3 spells CAWKTGTVNTEAFF. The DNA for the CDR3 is TGTGCCTGGAAGACCGGGACAGTGAACACTGAAGCTTTCTTT. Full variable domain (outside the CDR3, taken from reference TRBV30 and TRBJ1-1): SQTIHQWPATLVQPVGSPLSLECTVEGTSNPNLYWYRQAAGRGLQLLFYSVGIGQISSEVPQNLSASRPQDRQFILSSKKLLLSDSGFYLCAWKTGTVNTEAFFGQGTRLTVV.

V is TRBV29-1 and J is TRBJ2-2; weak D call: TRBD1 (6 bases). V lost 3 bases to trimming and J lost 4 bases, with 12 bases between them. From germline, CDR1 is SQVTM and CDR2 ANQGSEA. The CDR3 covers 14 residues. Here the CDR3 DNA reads TGCAGCGTTGAGAGTCAGGGGATCACCGGGGAGCTGTTTTTT. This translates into CSVESQGITGELFF.

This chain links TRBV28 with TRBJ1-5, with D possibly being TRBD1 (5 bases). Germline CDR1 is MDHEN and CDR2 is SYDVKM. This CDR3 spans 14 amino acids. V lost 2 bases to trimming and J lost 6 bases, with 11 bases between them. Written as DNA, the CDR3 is TGTGCCAGCAGTTTAACGGGGGAGTCTCAGCCCCAGCATTTT. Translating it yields CASSLTGESQPQHF.

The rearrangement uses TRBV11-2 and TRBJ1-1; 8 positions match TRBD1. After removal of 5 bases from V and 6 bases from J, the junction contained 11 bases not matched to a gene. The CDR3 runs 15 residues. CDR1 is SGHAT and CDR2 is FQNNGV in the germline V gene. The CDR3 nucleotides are TGTGCCAGCAGCCCTAGCTATACAGGGGGTTCTGAAGCTTTCTTT. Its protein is CASSPSYTGGSEAFF.

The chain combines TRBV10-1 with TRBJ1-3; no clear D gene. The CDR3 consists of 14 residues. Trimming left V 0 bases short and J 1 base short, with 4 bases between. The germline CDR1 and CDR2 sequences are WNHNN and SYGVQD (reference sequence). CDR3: CASSESASGNTIYF. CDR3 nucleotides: TGCGCCAGCAGTGAGTCGGCATCTGGAAACACCATATATTTT.

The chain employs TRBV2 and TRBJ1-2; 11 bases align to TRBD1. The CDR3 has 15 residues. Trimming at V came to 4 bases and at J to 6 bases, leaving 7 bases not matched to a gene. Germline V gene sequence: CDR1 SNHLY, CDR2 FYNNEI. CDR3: CASSAGTGGGDGYTF. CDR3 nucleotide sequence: TGTGCCAGCAGTGCCGGGACAGGGGGAGGCGATGGCTACACCTTC. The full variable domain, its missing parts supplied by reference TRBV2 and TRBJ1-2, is EPEVTQTPSHQVTQMGQEVILRCVPISNHLYFYWYRQILGQKVEFLVSFYNNEISEKSEIFDDQFSVERPDGSNFTLKIRSTKLEDSAMYFCASSAGTGGGDGYTFGSGTRLTVV.

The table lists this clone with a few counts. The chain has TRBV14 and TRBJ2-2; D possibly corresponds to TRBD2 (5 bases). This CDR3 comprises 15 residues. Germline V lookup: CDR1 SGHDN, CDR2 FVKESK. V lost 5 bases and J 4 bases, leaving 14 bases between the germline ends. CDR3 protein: CASSTWTGSTGELFF. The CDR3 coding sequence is TGTGCCAGCAGCACTTGGACGGGGAGCACCGGGGAGCTGTTTTTT.

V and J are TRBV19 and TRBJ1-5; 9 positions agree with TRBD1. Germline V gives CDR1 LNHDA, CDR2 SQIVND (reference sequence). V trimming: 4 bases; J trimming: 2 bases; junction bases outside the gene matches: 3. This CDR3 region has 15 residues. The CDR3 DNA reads TGTGCCAGTAGTAGGACAGGGGTAGGCAATCAGCCCCAGCATTTT. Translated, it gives CASSRTGVGNQPQHF.

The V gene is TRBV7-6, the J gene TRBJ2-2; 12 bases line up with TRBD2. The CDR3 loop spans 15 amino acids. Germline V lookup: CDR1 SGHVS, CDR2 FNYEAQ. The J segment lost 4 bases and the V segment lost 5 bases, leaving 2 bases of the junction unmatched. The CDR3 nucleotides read TGTGCCAGCAGCGTACTAGCGGGGGGCACCGGGGAGCTGTTTTTT. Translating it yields CASSVLAGGTGELFF.

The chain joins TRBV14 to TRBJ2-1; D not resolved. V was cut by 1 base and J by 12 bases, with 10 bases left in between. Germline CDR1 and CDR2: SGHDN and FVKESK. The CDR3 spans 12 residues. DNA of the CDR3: TGTGCCAGCAGCCAAGGGAGTTTTCGGCAGTTCTTC. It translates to CASSQGSFRQFF.

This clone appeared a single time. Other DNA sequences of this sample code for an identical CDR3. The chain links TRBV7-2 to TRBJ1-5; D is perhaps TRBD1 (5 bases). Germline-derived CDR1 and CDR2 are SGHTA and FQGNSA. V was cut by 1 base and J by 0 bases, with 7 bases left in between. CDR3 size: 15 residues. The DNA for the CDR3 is TGTGCCAGCAGCTTAGGGGGGGTTAGCAATCAGCCCCAGCATTTT. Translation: CASSLGGVSNQPQHF.

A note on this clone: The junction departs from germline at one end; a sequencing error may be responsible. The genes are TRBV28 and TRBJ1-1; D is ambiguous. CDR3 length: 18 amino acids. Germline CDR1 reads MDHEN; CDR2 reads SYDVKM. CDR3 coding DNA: TGTGCCAGCAGTTTATATGGACGAGGGAATAAAATGAACGCTGAAGCTTTCTTT. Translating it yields CASSLYGRGNKMNAEAFF.